Below, 30 T cell receptor beta chains from the same sample are listed, as sequenced in a study of identical twins. TCRdb recomputed calls from the 5' RACE reads with MiXCR, one row per CDR3 protein. This table holds around 250,000 distinct CDR3 sequences, 5.5% to 7% found once. The same data also contributed to another study, on yellow fever vaccine responses in identical twins.

The sample comprised memory (CD45RO+) T cells sorted from blood. Source of these receptors: a woman aged 18-29 years in good health.

This clonotype was seen just once. The chain joins TRBV5-1 to TRBJ2-3, with 8 bases fitting TRBD2. This CDR3 comprises 16 residues. In germline, CDR1 is SGHRS, CDR2 YFSETQ. The V segment lost 4 bases and the J segment 5 bases; nucleotides outside the gene matches: 12. This CDR3 reads CASSRESGTREDTQYF. The CDR3 nucleotides are TGCGCCAGCAGCAGAGAATCCGGGACTAGAGAAGATACGCAGTATTTT.

This clonotype came up many times. J is TRBJ2-3 and V is TRBV4-2; tentatively, D is TRBD2 (6 bases). The CDR3 consists of 17 residues. V lost 0 bases and J 9 bases, leaving 22 bases between the germline ends. Germline CDR1 is LGHNA and CDR2 is YNFKEQ. DNA of the CDR3: TGTGCCAGCAGCCAAGAAGCCGGCACTAGCTGGGCGGGGACGCAGTATTTT. Residues: CASSQEAGTSWAGTQYF.

A note on this clonotype: A much larger clonotype is one base distant, so this may be a read error. The chain recombines TRBV10-3 with TRBJ2-2, with 7 bases lining up with TRBD1. After removal of 6 bases from V and 5 bases from J, the junction contained 0 bases not matched to a gene. The germline gives CDR1 ENHRY, CDR2 SYGVKD. This CDR3 is 12 amino acids long. The CDR3 loop reads CAIRTGTGELFF. DNA of the CDR3: TGTGCCATCAGGACAGGGACCGGGGAGCTGTTTTTT.

This clonotype was observed many times. The V call is TRBV3-1, the J call TRBJ2-2; 9 nucleotides align to TRBD2. CDR3 length: 15 residues. J gave up 5 bases and V 1 base, and 2 bases lay outside the gene matches. Per the germline V gene, CDR1 is LGHDT and CDR2 is YNNKEL (reference sequence). CDR3 protein: CASSQGSGGTGELFF. The CDR3 nucleotides read TGTGCCAGCAGCCAAGGGAGCGGGGGGACCGGGGAGCTGTTTTTT.

This clonotype has just a few counts. V usage is TRBV4-1 and J usage is TRBJ2-1; D gene ambiguous. Trimming pared 2 bases from V and 5 bases from J, leaving 7 bases between. CDR1 MGHRA and CDR2 YSYEKL come from the germline V gene. The CDR3 is 13 amino acids. The CDR3 nucleotides read TGCGCCAGCAGCCAAAACTGGGACAATGAGCAGTTCTTC. Protein sequence: CASSQNWDNEQFF.

CDR3 loop: CASSLTFGRVDTEAFF. The CDR3 DNA reads TGTGCCAGCAGCTTAACCTTCGGCAGGGTGGACACTGAAGCTTTCTTT. This chain joins TRBV5-8 and TRBJ1-1; tentative D call: TRBD1 (5 bases). The CDR3 has 16 amino acids. V was cut by 2 bases and J by 3 bases, with 17 bases left in between. Germline CDR1 is SGHTS and CDR2 is YDEGEE.

This clonotype was counted ten times or more. The chain is built from TRBV5-1 and TRBJ2-7; D is unresolved. CDR1 is SGHRS, CDR2 YFSETQ, per germline. V gave up 4 bases and J gave up 2 bases, with 13 bases separating them. This CDR3 is built from 14 residues. CDR3 coding DNA: TGCGCCAGCAGCCCTGGGATTGCGGCCTACGAGCAGTACGTC. It encodes CASSPGIAAYEQYV.

This clonotype was seen a handful of times. V is TRBV5-6 and J is TRBJ1-1, with 8 bases matching TRBD1. V shed 4 bases and J 11 bases; nucleotides not matched to a gene: 7. CDR1 SGHDT and CDR2 YYEEEE come from the germline V gene. This CDR3 region has 12 residues. For the CDR3, the DNA is TGTGCCAGCAGCACCCGACAGGGGACGGCTTTCTTT. This gives the protein CASSTRQGTAFF.

Many counts were recorded for this clonotype. J is TRBJ1-2 and V is TRBV6-5; D uncertain. The CDR3 contains 12 residues. The germline V gene encodes CDR1 MNHEY and CDR2 SVGAGI. The ends were cut back, 6 bases at V and 1 base at J, with 6 bases in the middle. The CDR3 DNA follows: TGTGCCAGCAGCACTGATAACTATGGCTACACCTTC. This encodes CASSTDNYGYTF.

This clonotype was picked up many times. The V call is TRBV12-3 or TRBV12-4, the J call TRBJ2-7; TRBD2 matches at 15 bases. The CDR3 loop spans 15 amino acids. The V segment lost 5 bases and the J segment 2 bases; nucleotides outside the gene matches: 1. The CDR3 is CASSRTSGRAYEQYF. The CDR3 coding sequence is TGTGCCAGCAGTCGGACTAGCGGGAGGGCCTACGAGCAGTACTTC.

This clonotype was picked up a small number of times. This chain connects TRBV3-1 to TRBJ2-4, with a tentative D call TRBD2 (6 bases). Germline V gene lookup returns CDR1 LGHDT and CDR2 YNNKEL (reference sequence). Trimming stripped 0 bases from V and 1 base from J, with 10 bases between. CDR3 size: 16 residues. The CDR3 protein is CASSQDWGGAKNIQYF. CDR3 nucleotide sequence: TGTGCCAGCAGCCAAGATTGGGGAGGCGCCAAAAACATTCAGTACTTC.

This clonotype was seen only a few times. The J gene is TRBJ2-6, the V gene TRBV6-5, with D uncertain. V was trimmed by 8 bases and J by 2 bases, leaving 10 bases between them. This CDR3 is built from 14 residues. CDR1 and CDR2 from the germline V gene are MNHEY and SVGAGI. The CDR3 protein is CASVGAAGANVLTF. The CDR3 bases are TGTGCCAGCGTTGGTGCCGCTGGGGCCAACGTCCTGACTTTC.

This clonotype was recorded at least ten times. The genes are TRBV12-3 or TRBV12-4 and TRBJ2-7, with TRBD1 matching over 7 bases. The CDR3 spans 17 residues. Germline trimming cut 6 bases from V and 2 bases from J; bases unmatched to any gene: 16. This CDR3 reads CASSRGDLNRGPYEQYF. In nucleotides, the CDR3 is TGTGCCAGCAGCAGGGGCGACCTGAACAGGGGACCCTACGAGCAGTACTTC.

This clonotype was recorded at least ten times. This chain joins TRBV7-8 and TRBJ1-6; D is ambiguous. CDR3 length equals 16 residues. CDR1 and CDR2 from the germline V gene are SGHVS and FQNEAQ. The V gene lost 3 bases and the J gene lost 7 bases, with 16 bases spanning the gap. The CDR3 reads CASSLMAPANNSPLHF. In nucleotides, the CDR3 is TGTGCCAGCAGCTTGATGGCCCCAGCCAACAATTCACCCCTCCACTTT.

In this sample, this clonotype turned up a few times. The chain carries TRBV28 and TRBJ2-7; D possibly uses TRBD1 or TRBD2 (6 bases each). Trimming left V 1 base short and J 4 bases short, with 17 bases between. This CDR3 contains 16 residues. CDR1 and CDR2 from the germline V gene are MDHEN and SYDVKM. The CDR3 loop is CASSLYGSGAGYEQYF. As DNA, the CDR3 is TGTGCCAGCAGTTTATACGGCTCAGGGGCGGGGTACGAGCAGTACTTC.

This clonotype was seen many times. This sequence joins TRBV4-1 and TRBJ2-4, with no clear D. V dropped 3 bases and J dropped 2 bases, with 8 bases sitting between them. Looked up from germline, CDR1 is MGHRA and CDR2 is YSYEKL. The CDR3 loop spans 14 amino acids. For the CDR3, the DNA is TGCGCCAGCAGCCAGGAGACTTCCAAAAACATTCAGTACTTC. Translation: CASSQETSKNIQYF.

This clonotype has only a few counts. V usage is TRBV25-1 and J usage is TRBJ1-5; D gene uncertain. The CDR3 extends over 14 amino acids. Germline-derived CDR1 and CDR2 are MGHDK and SYGVNS. V lost 5 bases to trimming and J lost 6 bases, with 14 bases between them. CDR3 loop: CASSRLGPGQPQHF. The CDR3 bases are TGTGCCAGCAGTCGGCTCGGCCCGGGTCAGCCCCAGCATTTT.

This clonotype came up a few times. This chain uses TRBV29-1 with TRBJ1-1; perhaps TRBD1 as D (5 bases). The CDR3 is made up of 14 amino acids. V dropped 5 bases and J dropped 2 bases, with 15 bases sitting between them. Germline V CDR1 and CDR2: SQVTM, ANQGSEA. The CDR3 loop is CSVLRGTHNTEAFF. The DNA for the CDR3 is TGCAGCGTTTTACGGGGGACCCATAACACTGAAGCTTTCTTT.

J is TRBJ1-2 and V is TRBV6-1; tentatively, D is TRBD1 (5 bases). This CDR3 region has 15 residues. V dropped 5 bases and J dropped 4 bases, with 17 bases sitting between them. Per the germline V gene, CDR1 is MNHNS and CDR2 is SASEGT. The DNA of the CDR3 is TGTGCCAGCAGTAGGAACCAGGGCGCGATCTATGGCTACACCTTC. Residues: CASSRNQGAIYGYTF.

The table lists this clonotype with a few counts. The chain links TRBV29-1 to TRBJ2-1; tentatively, D is TRBD2 (7 bases). Germline CDR1 SQVTM, CDR2 ANQGSEA. The CDR3 has 16 residues. V was pared by 1 base and J by 9 bases, with 22 bases between. CDR3 in DNA: TGCAGCGTTGAAGTTGGGCCCATCGGGGGGCTTGGTGAGCAGTTCTTC. Its translation is CSVEVGPIGGLGEQFF.

At least ten counts were recorded for this clonotype. V and J are TRBV29-1 and TRBJ2-1; the match to TRBD2 covers 9 bases. Germline trimming cut 4 bases from V and 10 bases from J; bases unmatched to any gene: 8. CDR3 length: 13 residues. From germline, CDR1 is SQVTM and CDR2 ANQGSEA. CDR3 in amino acids: CSVVAGGPREQFF. In DNA form, the CDR3 reads TGCAGCGTTGTTGCGGGGGGGCCGCGGGAGCAGTTCTTC.

This clonotype was seen more than once but under ten times. This rearrangement joins TRBV7-9 to TRBJ2-7; TRBD2 aligns across 7 bases. Germline CDR1 is SEHNR and CDR2 is FQNEAQ (reference sequence). The CDR3 extends over 15 amino acids. J lost 2 bases, V lost 7 bases, and 11 bases had no gene match. CDR3: CASTYEGGLPYEQYF. CDR3 bases: TGTGCCAGCACCTACGAGGGAGGGTTACCCTACGAGCAGTACTTC.

The chain has TRBV3-1 and TRBJ1-2; 7 bases map to TRBD1. V lost 4 bases and J lost 4; bases outside the gene matches: 6. Germline V CDR1 and CDR2: LGHDT, YNNKEL (reference sequence). The length of the CDR3 is 14 residues. CDR3 nucleotides: TGTGCCAGCAGCCGGATGGGACAGCCCTATGGCTACACCTTC. It codes for CASSRMGQPYGYTF. Complete variable domain (other parts from reference TRBV3-1 and TRBJ1-2): DTAVSQTPKYLVTQMGNDKSIKCEQNLGHDTMYWYKQDSKKFLKIMFSYNNKELIINETVPNRFSPKSPDKAHLNLHINSLELGDSAVYFCASSRMGQPYGYTFGSGTRLTVV.

This clonotype turned up a few times. The genes are TRBV12-3 or TRBV12-4 and TRBJ1-3; D is unresolved. The CDR3 runs to 12 residues. V was shortened by 2 bases and J by 7 bases, with 6 bases between the two germline ends. The CDR3 bases are TGTGCCAGCAGTTTAACTAGGAACACCATATATTTT. This codes for CASSLTRNTIYF.

This clonotype was counted many times. The J gene is TRBJ2-3, the V gene TRBV6-4, with D possibly TRBD2 on 7 matching bases. The CDR3 is made up of 16 amino acids. Trimming removed 0 bases at V and 2 bases at J, with 12 bases between. Germline CDR1 is MRHNA and CDR2 is SNTAGT. The CDR3 DNA sequence: TGTGCCAGCAGTGACTCGAGGGGGGGCCACACAGATACGCAGTATTTT. It specifies CASSDSRGGHTDTQYF.

This clonotype turned up a few times. The gene calls are TRBV7-2 and TRBJ2-7; a weak D match, TRBD1 (6 bases). CDR3 length: 14 residues. V gave up 1 base and J gave up 1 base, with 8 bases separating them. Germline CDR1 SGHTA, CDR2 FQGNSA. CDR3: CASSLVTGSYEQYF. The CDR3 region has the DNA TGTGCCAGCAGCTTAGTGACAGGATCCTACGAGCAGTACTTC.

In its sample, this clonotype was seen many times. This chain joins TRBV3-1 and TRBJ2-1, with D tentatively TRBD2 (6 bases). The CDR3 spans 15 residues. Germline V lookup: CDR1 LGHDT, CDR2 YNNKEL (reference sequence). Trimming shortened V by 4 bases and J by 6 bases, and 16 bases separated the two germline ends. This CDR3 reads CASSLSGGALNEQFF. CDR3 nucleotide sequence: TGTGCCAGCAGCCTCTCCGGAGGGGCCCTCAATGAGCAGTTCTTC.

This clonotype was seen at least ten times. The chain combines TRBV27 with TRBJ1-4; 9 nucleotides line up with TRBD1. Germline V lookup: CDR1 MNHEY, CDR2 SMNVEV (reference sequence). V trimming: 6 bases; J trimming: 8 bases; junction bases outside the gene matches: 10. The CDR3 sequence is 15 residues long. This chain's CDR3 is CASSPPTGGREKLFF. In nucleotides, the CDR3 is TGTGCCAGCAGCCCACCGACAGGGGGAAGGGAAAAACTGTTTTTT.

This clonotype was picked up a small number of times. The chain combines TRBV11-3 with TRBJ2-1, with 10 bases lining up with TRBD2. V shed 8 bases and J 1 base; nucleotides not matched to a gene: 2. The CDR3 contains 14 residues. Per the germline V gene, CDR1 is SGHNT and CDR2 is YENEEA. CDR3 DNA: TGTGCCAGCCAGACTAGCGGGTCCTACAATGAGCAGTTCTTC. This sequence encodes CASQTSGSYNEQFF.

V gene TRBV2 combines with J gene TRBJ1-2; D is uncertain. This CDR3 has 14 residues. Germline assignment: CDR1 SNHLY and CDR2 FYNNEI. V lost 2 bases, J lost 5 bases, and 12 bases lay in between. The CDR3 DNA follows: TGTGCCAGCAGTGAAAGTTGGGCAGAGTATGGCTACACCTTC. Amino acid sequence: CASSESWAEYGYTF.